This TCR beta chain was retrieved from a study of CD8+CD57+ T cells in acquired aplastic anemia. Looking at the study overall: 3.2 ug was the average amount of DNA from sorted CD4+ and CD8+ cells.

Per the germline V gene, CDR1 is SNHLY and CDR2 is FYNNEI. The CDR3 extends over 12 amino acids. Regarding this clonotype: Its antigen is unknown. Germline and junction disagree at one end, which may indicate a read error.

Findings and limits, study-wide: Significant differences in CD8+ Simpson's diversity were not observed between patients and controls. The same twenty-nine CD8+ CDR3 sequences occurred in patients and in controls.

CDR3 and TCR beta VDJ profiling relied on a genomic DNA template. TCRdb ran MiXCR on the reads and lists one entry per CDR3 protein. The table lists fewer than 250,000 distinct CDR3 sequences, more than 40% of them singletons, with over 7.5% in the top ten. Those patients picked for sequencing had displayed CD8+CD57+ cell expansion on flow cytometry. With no exception, the patients had severe acquired aplastic anemia. Source material: sorted CD4+, CD8+, or CD8+CD57+ T cells (not recorded which) from PBMCs. This sequence originates from a human donor with aplastic anemia. V is TRBV2 and J is TRBJ2-1; the match to TRBD2 covers 8 bases. The DNA of the CDR3 is TGTGCAAGCAGTGTTACTAGCGGTGAGCAGTTCTTC. Translation: CASSVTSGEQFF.